This paragraph reports one T cell receptor beta chain. What it binds is not known. The sample comes from a study of shared clonotypes between healthy human individuals. Whole-study results and caveats: Naive CD4 clonotypes overlapped across a few donors at around 5%. Generally, naive subsets (rather than memory subsets) showed larger estimated richness.

Original processing methods: There were no quality scores in the junction-only immunoSEQ sequences, so filtering differed. Sequencing used immunoSEQ multiplex PCR; TCRdb keeps in-frame clones, though not all of them. That table gives V, J and clone size, and the DNA gave D and trimming. The table lists about a million clones, approximately 77% of them singletons. Researchers partitioned CD4+ cells into CD45RA+ naive and CD45RA-negative memory subsets. Germline loops: CDR1 MNHNS, CDR2 SASEGT. V shed 6 bases and J shed 3 bases, with 11 bases lying between them. The CDR3 sequence is 13 residues long. What was sequenced was memory CD4+ T cells from PBMCs. Documented subset: CD45RA-negative fraction. This TCR was recovered from a man younger than 35 in good health. Some clones in this sample may be carry-over from other donors' samples. The J gene is TRBJ1-2, the V gene TRBV6-1, with a weak D call TRBD1 (5 bases). CDR3 bases: TGTGCCAGCAGGGGAACGGGGGACTATGGCTACACCTTC. It is translated as CASRGTGDYGYTF.